Following are 5 T cell receptor beta chains from one sample sequenced in a study of radiotherapy plus CTLA-4 blockade in lung cancer. Measured with immunoSEQ multiplex PCR; TCRdb has only the in-frame clones, and not every one. The sample records roughly 15,000 clones, 72% being singletons. The sequencing here drew on peripheral blood, taken from a patient treated with radiotherapy plus ipilimumab. These receptors originate from a human donor with non-small cell lung cancer whose response to radiotherapy plus ipilimumab could not be evaluated.

The V and J genes are TRBV6-5 and TRBJ2-1; possible D gene TRBD2, 5 bases. V lost 6 bases, J lost 7 bases, and 16 bases lay in between. Germline assignment: CDR1 MNHEY and CDR2 SVGAGI. This CDR3 contains 14 residues. The CDR3 loop is CASSLDYVRNEQFF. CDR3 in DNA: TGTGCCAGCAGCCTTGACTATGTACGTAATGAGCAGTTCTTC.

This clone was counted a single time. DNA for the CDR3: TGTGCCACCAGCAGAGTTAGGAGCGGTCAGCCCCAGCATTTT. It codes for CATSRVRSGQPQHF. The chain carries TRBV15 and TRBJ1-5; D is uncertain. CDR1 is LNHNV, CDR2 YYDKDF, per germline (reference sequence). CDR3 length: 14 residues. V lost 1 base, J lost 6 bases, and 10 bases lay in between.

The rearrangement links TRBV6-5 to TRBJ2-3, with 7 bases matching TRBD2. CDR3 size: 15 residues. V dropped 2 bases and J dropped 6; count of bases not matched to a gene: 8. Germline V gene data show CDR1 as MNHEY and CDR2 as SVGAGI. The CDR3 reads CASSYASGSSDTQYF. CDR3 in DNA: TGTGCCAGCAGTTACGCTAGCGGTAGCTCGGATACGCAGTATTTT.

J is TRBJ2-1 and V is TRBV7-2, with 7 bases fitting TRBD2. Trimming removed 0 bases from V and 4 bases from J; junction bases left unmatched: 3. The germline gives CDR1 SGHTA, CDR2 FQGNSA. The CDR3 has 15 residues. The CDR3 protein is CASSLAGGIYNEQFF. In DNA, the CDR3 is TGTGCCAGCAGCTTAGCGGGGGGGATTTACAATGAGCAGTTCTTC. Full variable domain (missing parts from reference TRBV7-2 and TRBJ2-1): GAGVSQSPSNKVTEKGKDVELRCDPISGHTALYWYRQSLGQGLEFLIYFQGNSAPDKSGLPSDRFSAERTGGSVSTLTIQRTQQEDSAVYLCASSLAGGIYNEQFFGPGTRLTVL.

V is TRBV5-4 and J is TRBJ2-2; 8 bases match TRBD1. The CDR3 extends over 16 amino acids. Germline V CDR1 and CDR2: SGHNT, YYREEE (reference sequence). Losses at the gene ends were 2 bases for V and 7 bases for J; bases not matched to a gene: 10. The CDR3 is CASSFDRGGGDGELFF. The DNA of the CDR3 is TGTGCCAGCAGCTTTGACAGGGGAGGAGGGGACGGGGAGCTGTTTTTT.